This T cell receptor beta chain appears in the sequencing data of a study of cytomegalovirus exposure and HLA in healthy donors. Study outcomes and limitations: HLA alleles showed associations with 16,951 TCR beta sequences in a later analysis, at a 0.05 false discovery rate. In a later analysis, several top co-occurrence clusters appeared linked to parvovirus B19, influenza, CMV and Epstein-Barr virus.

The CDR3 runs 13 residues. Germline V lookup: CDR1 SGHAT, CDR2 FQNNGV. The V and J ends lost 7 bases and 5 bases, in that order; junction bases with no gene match: 5. Turning to this clone: Its antigen remains unknown.

Both 60 Vbeta primers and 13 Jbeta primers went into the PCR. The protocol was immunoSEQ multiplex PCR, while the TCRdb copy is restricted to in-frame clones and leaves out a portion. The specimen's table records around 110,000 clones. The TCR was taken from a man in his forties or fifties in good health and CMV-seropositive. Input material: PBMCs. The rearrangement joins TRBV11-2 to TRBJ2-1; 7 bases map to TRBD1. The DNA of the CDR3 is TGTGCCAGCAAGACCGACAGGGACAATGAGCAGTTCTTC. It is translated as CASKTDRDNEQFF. Looking up the rest from reference TRBV11-2 and TRBJ2-1 gives the full variable domain: EAGVAQSPRYKIIEKRQSVAFWCNPISGHATLYWYQQILGQGPKLLIQFQNNGVVDDSQLPKDRFSAERLKGVDSTLKIQPAKLEDSAVYLCASKTDRDNEQFFGPGTRLTVL.